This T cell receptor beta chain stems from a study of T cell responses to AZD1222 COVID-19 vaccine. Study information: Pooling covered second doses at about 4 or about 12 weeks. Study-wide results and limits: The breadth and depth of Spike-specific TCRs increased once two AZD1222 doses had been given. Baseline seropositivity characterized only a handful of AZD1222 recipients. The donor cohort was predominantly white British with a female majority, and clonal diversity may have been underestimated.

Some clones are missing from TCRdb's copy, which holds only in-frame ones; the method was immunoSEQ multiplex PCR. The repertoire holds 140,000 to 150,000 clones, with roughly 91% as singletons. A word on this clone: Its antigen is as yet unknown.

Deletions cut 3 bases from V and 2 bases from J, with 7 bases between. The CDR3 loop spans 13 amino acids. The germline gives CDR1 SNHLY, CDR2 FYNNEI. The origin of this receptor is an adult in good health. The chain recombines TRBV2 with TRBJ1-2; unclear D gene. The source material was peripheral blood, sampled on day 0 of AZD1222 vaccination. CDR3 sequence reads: CASSEPKNYGYTF. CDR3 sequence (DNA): TGTGCCAGCAGTGAGCCCAAGAACTATGGCTACACCTTC.